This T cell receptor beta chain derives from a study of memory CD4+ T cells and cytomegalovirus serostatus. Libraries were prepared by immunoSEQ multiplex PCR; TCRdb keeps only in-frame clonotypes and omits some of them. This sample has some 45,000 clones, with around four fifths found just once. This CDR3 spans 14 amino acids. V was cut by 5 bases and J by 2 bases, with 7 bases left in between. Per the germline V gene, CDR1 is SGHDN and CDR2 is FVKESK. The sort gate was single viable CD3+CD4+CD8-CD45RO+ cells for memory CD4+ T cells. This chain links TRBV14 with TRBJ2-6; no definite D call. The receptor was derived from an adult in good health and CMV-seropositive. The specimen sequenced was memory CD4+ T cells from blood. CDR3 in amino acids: CASSVMAGANVLTF. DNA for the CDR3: TGTGCCAGCAGCGTCATGGCTGGGGCCAACGTCCTGACTTTC.